This T cell receptor (beta chain) was sequenced in a study of blood T cells in healthy people across ages. Study-wide findings and caveats: CMV status of donors was unknown, possibly confounding expanded clonotype changes.

With regard to this clonotype: Its antigen is unknown.

A second about 6 to 12 cycle PCR used barcoded and J-beta primers. Through a template-switch adaptor with 12 random nucleotides, each cDNA molecule received a tag. TCRdb used MiXCR to reprocess the 5' RACE reads, holding one entry per CDR3 protein. The sample lists some 710,000 distinct CDR3 sequences; about 45% were seen once. Germline assignment: CDR1 SNHLY and CDR2 FYNNEI. V was pared by 3 bases and J by 11 bases, with 10 bases of the junction left unmatched. This CDR3 has 15 residues. V is TRBV2 and J is TRBJ2-5; 12 nucleotides match TRBD2. This receptor was taken from a man older than 75 in good health. The sequenced material came from blood. CDR3 residues: CASSDSSGRAGEQYF. CDR3 DNA sequence: TGTGCCAGCAGTGACTCTAGCGGGAGGGCCGGGGAGCAGTACTTC.